This T cell receptor (beta chain) was sequenced during a study of cytomegalovirus exposure and HLA in healthy donors. With 60 Vbeta and 13 Jbeta primers, the PCR was carried out. Sequenced by immunoSEQ multiplex PCR; TCRdb stores in-frame clones only, minus some. The profile shows about 190,000 clones, just under 75% of them singletons. Findings of the study overall: A later look showed TCR association rates differing by HLA locus, highest for DRB1 and lowest for HLA-C. Earlier analysis looked at TCR beta V segments, and most were productive about 87% or about 30% of the time.

About this clone: Antigen: not known. Compared with germline, one end of the junction differs, possibly owing to a read error. This sample also contains other DNA sequences that code for the same CDR3.

This sequence originates from a man aged 25 to 40 in good health and CMV-seropositive. Sequencing was done on a sample of PBMCs.

CDR3 residues: CASSSRPGVGTEAFF. The CDR3 DNA follows: TGTGCCAGCAGCTCCCGACCAGGGGTGGGCACTGAAGCTTTCTTT. This chain links TRBV5-1 with TRBJ1-1; maybe TRBD1 (6 bases). Germline V gives CDR1 SGHRS, CDR2 YFSETQ. This CDR3 is built from 15 residues.